This TCR beta chain was recovered during a study of T cell responses to AZD1222 COVID-19 vaccine. The CDR3 sequence is 14 residues long. Germline CDR1 and CDR2: MNHEY and SMNVEV (reference sequence). V was cut by 5 bases and J by 2 bases, with 12 bases left in between. Using immunoSEQ multiplex PCR, the repertoire was profiled, and TCRdb retains in-frame clones only, with some absent. The sample yields some 150,000 clones, about 93% seen once. The sequences come from peripheral blood, collected on day 0 of MenACWY control vaccination. V gene TRBV27 combines with J gene TRBJ1-2; tentatively, D is TRBD1 (5 bases). This receptor was obtained from an adult in good health. In DNA form, the CDR3 reads TGTGCCAGCAGTCAGGGAGCTCGAAACTATGGCTACACCTTC. It encodes CASSQGARNYGYTF.